This record covers a single TCR beta chain. The sample belongs to a study of blood T cell repertoires in COVID-19. In the study overall: Donors in the United States, Italy and Spain gave samples during acute or convalescent COVID-19. From T cells, B-cell-depleted T cells, or PBMCs came the material, which was cDNA or gDNA.

The CDR3 runs to 15 residues. V shed 1 base and J shed 2 bases, with 12 bases lying between them. Germline CDR1 MGHRA, CDR2 YSYEKL. Original processing notes: Using reference gene primer amplification, nucleated cell counts were estimated. TCRdb's table, derived via immunoSEQ multiplex PCR, lists solely in-frame clones and lacks some. The DNA gave D and trimming, while V, J and clone size come from that table. The data contain 25,000 to 30,000 clones, roughly nine tenths of them singletons. This TCR was recovered from a man aged 55 to 70 with acute or convalescent COVID-19. Sample: peripheral blood. This chain uses TRBV4-1 with TRBJ2-7; D is perhaps TRBD1 (5 bases). CDR3: CASSQAAGQAYEQYF. Here the CDR3 DNA reads TGCGCCAGCAGCCAAGCGGCAGGACAAGCCTACGAGCAGTACTTC.